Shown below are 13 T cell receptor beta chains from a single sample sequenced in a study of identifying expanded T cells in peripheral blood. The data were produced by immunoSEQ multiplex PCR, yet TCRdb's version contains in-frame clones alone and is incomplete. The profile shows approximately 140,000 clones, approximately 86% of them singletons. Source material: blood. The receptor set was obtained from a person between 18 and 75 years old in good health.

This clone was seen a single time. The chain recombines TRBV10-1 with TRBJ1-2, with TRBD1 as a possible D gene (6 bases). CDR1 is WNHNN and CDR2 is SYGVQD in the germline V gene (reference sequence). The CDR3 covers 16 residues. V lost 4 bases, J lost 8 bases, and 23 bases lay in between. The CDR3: CASSALEWGRRGGYTF. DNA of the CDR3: TGCGCCAGCAGTGCCCTCGAGTGGGGGCGCCGGGGAGGCTACACCTTC.

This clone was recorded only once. CDR3 protein: CASSGQETQYF. In DNA, the CDR3 is TGCGCCAGCAGCGGACAAGAGACCCAGTACTTC. J is TRBJ2-5 and V is TRBV5-1; D gene uncertain. Germline V gene sequence: CDR1 SGHRS, CDR2 YFSETQ. The CDR3 is 11 amino acids. V dropped 4 bases and J dropped 2 bases, with 3 bases sitting between them.

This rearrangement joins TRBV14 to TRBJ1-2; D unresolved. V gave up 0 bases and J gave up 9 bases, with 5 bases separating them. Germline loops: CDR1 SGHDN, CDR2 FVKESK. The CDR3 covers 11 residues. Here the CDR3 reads CASSQDGSYTF. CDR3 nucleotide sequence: TGTGCCAGCAGCCAAGACGGGAGCTACACCTTC. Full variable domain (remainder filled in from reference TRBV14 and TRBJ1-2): EAGVTQFPSHSVIEKGQTVTLRCDPISGHDNLYWYRRVMGKEIKFLLHFVKESKQDESGMPNNRFLAERTGGTYSTLKVQPAELEDSGVYFCASSQDGSYTFGSGTRLTVV.

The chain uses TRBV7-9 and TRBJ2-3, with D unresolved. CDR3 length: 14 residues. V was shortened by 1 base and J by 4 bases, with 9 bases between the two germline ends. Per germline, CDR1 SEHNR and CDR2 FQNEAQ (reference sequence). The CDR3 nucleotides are TGTGCCAGCAGCTTAGGTGATTCGTCAGATACGCAGTATTTT. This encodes CASSLGDSSDTQYF. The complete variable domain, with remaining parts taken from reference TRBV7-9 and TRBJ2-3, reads DTGVSQNPRHKITKRGQNVTFRCDPISEHNRLYWYRQTLGQGPEFLTYFQNEAQLEKSRLLSDRFSAERPKGSFSTLEIQRTEQGDSAMYLCASSLGDSSDTQYFGPGTRLTVL.

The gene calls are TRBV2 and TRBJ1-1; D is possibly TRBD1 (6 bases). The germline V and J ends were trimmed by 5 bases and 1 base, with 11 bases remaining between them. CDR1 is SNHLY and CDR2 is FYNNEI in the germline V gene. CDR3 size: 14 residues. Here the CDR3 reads CASSKDRRNTEAFF. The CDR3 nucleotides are TGTGCCAGCAGTAAGGACAGAAGGAACACTGAAGCTTTCTTT.

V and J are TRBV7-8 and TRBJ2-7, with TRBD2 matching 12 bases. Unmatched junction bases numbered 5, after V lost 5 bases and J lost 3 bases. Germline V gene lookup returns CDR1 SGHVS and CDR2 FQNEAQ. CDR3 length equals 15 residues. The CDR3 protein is CASSGGLAGNYEQYF. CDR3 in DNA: TGTGCCAGCAGCGGAGGACTAGCGGGGAACTACGAGCAGTACTTC.

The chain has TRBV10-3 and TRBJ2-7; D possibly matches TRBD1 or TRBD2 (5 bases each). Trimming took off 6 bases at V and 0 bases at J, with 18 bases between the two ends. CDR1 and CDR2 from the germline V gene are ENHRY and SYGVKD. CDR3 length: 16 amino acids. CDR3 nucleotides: TGTGCCATCAGGGGCACCAATACGGGGCGCTCCTACGAGCAGTACTTC. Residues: CAIRGTNTGRSYEQYF.

This chain's CDR3 is CASKDQPQHF. The CDR3, as DNA: TGTGCCAGCAAGGATCAGCCCCAGCATTTT. V is TRBV11-2 and J is TRBJ1-5; D is uncertain. The CDR3 totals 10 residues. Germline CDR1 reads SGHAT; CDR2 reads FQNNGV. Trimming shortened V by 7 bases and J by 5 bases, and 3 bases separated the two germline ends.

The CDR3 sequence is CASSKGTGINYGYTF. In DNA form, the CDR3 reads TGTGCCAGCAGTAAGGGGACAGGGATTAACTATGGCTACACCTTC. The genes are TRBV28 and TRBJ1-2, with TRBD1 matching 9 bases. Germline CDR1 MDHEN, CDR2 SYDVKM. This CDR3 comprises 15 residues. J lost 1 base, V lost 5 bases, and 5 bases had no gene match.

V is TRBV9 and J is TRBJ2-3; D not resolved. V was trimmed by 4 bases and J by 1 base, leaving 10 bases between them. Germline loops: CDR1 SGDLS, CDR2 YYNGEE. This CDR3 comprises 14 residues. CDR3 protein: CASSSSWGTDTQYF. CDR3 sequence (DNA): TGTGCCAGCAGCTCCTCGTGGGGCACAGATACGCAGTATTTT.

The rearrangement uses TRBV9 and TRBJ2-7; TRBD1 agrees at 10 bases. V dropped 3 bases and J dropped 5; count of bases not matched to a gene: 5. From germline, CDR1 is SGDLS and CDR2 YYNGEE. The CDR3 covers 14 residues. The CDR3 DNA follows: TGTGCCAGCAGCGCGAGGGGGACAGGGGACGAGCAGTACTTC. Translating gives CASSARGTGDEQYF.

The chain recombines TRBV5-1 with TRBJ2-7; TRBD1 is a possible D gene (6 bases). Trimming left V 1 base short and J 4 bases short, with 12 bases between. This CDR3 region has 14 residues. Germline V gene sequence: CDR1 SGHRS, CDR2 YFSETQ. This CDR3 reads CASSLSGAIYEQYF. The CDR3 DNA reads TGCGCCAGCAGCTTGTCAGGGGCGATATACGAGCAGTACTTC.

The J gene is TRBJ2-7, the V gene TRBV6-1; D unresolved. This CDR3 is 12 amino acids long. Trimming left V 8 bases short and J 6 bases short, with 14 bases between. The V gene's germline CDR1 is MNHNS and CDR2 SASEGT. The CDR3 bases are TGTGCCAGCGGGGAAGGTATCCGCGAGCAGTACTTC. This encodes CASGEGIREQYF.